Following are 26 T cell receptor beta chains from one sample sequenced in a study of regulatory T cells in long-lasting Graves disease. The time point denotes: newly diagnosed GD, antithyroid drugs for less than 3 months. PBMC-derived RNA was used for the TCR library. Construction of the TCR beta libraries employed iRepertoire HTBI primers in conjunction with Arm-PCR of CDR3 regions. TCRdb re-derived calls from the multiplex PCR reads in MiXCR, one entry per CDR3 protein. The data show 320,000 or so distinct CDR3 sequences, about 20% seen once. The sequencing here drew on peripheral blood mononuclear cells (PBMCs), taken at new diagnosis, from a patient treated with antithyroid drugs. Receptor source: a female donor with Graves disease.

This clonotype showed up many times. The chain couples TRBV6-1 to TRBJ1-5, with D unresolved. V dropped 6 bases and J dropped 4 bases, with 16 bases sitting between them. CDR1 and CDR2 (germline): MNHNS, SASEGT. The CDR3 consists of 15 residues. CDR3 sequence reads: CASSVSGGENQPQHF. For the CDR3, the DNA is TGTGCCAGCAGCGTGAGTGGCGGGGAGAATCAGCCCCAGCATTTT.

This clonotype was seen ten or more times. Written as DNA, the CDR3 is TGTGCCAGCAGTTACGGACAGGGGTACGAAGATGAGCAGTTCTTC. It encodes CASSYGQGYEDEQFF. The chain employs TRBV28 and TRBJ2-1, with TRBD1 identical over 9 bases. Germline CDR1 and CDR2: MDHEN and SYDVKM. The CDR3 spans 15 residues. J gave up 8 bases and V 4 bases, and 9 bases lay outside the gene matches.

This clonotype has just a few counts. This chain joins TRBV5-4 and TRBJ2-3; D is undetermined. Germline V gene lookup returns CDR1 SGHNT and CDR2 YYREEE (reference sequence). Trimming took 0 bases from V and 4 from J, leaving 9 bases between them. This CDR3 has 14 amino acids. Here the CDR3 reads CASSLEVGSDTQYF. The DNA for the CDR3 is TGTGCCAGCAGCTTGGAGGTGGGTTCAGATACGCAGTATTTT.

This clonotype was picked up many times. This chain connects TRBV12-3 or TRBV12-4 to TRBJ2-7; 7 nucleotides match TRBD1. This CDR3 has 14 amino acids. V lost 6 bases and J lost 3; bases outside the gene matches: 8. The CDR3 loop is CASSPGQAVYEQYF. CDR3 DNA sequence: TGTGCCAGCAGCCCAGGACAGGCGGTCTACGAGCAGTACTTC.

With respect to this clonotype: Since a far larger clone is one base different, this is likely a read error. The V gene is TRBV7-2, the J gene TRBJ2-3, with D perhaps TRBD2 (6 bases). The closer fit of TRBJ2-7 to the DNA end suggests the J call may be wrong. Germline V gene lookup returns CDR1 SGHTA and CDR2 FQGNSA. The CDR3 sequence is 14 residues long. In DNA, the CDR3 is TGTGCCAGCAGCGTTAGCAGGAGGGCCTACGAGCAGTACTTC. Its protein product is CASSVSRRAYEQYF.

This clonotype was seen ten or more times. The V and J genes are TRBV6-1 and TRBJ1-5; D not certain. The CDR3 runs 17 residues. The V gene lost 5 bases and the J gene lost 2 bases, with 19 bases spanning the gap. The germline V gene encodes CDR1 MNHNS and CDR2 SASEGT. The CDR3 protein is CASSHDPSRAGNQPQHF. In DNA, the CDR3 is TGTGCCAGCAGTCACGATCCCAGCCGGGCGGGCAATCAGCCCCAGCATTTT.

This clonotype was seen many times. This chain links TRBV27 with TRBJ1-4, with TRBD1 matching 7 bases. Per the germline V gene, CDR1 is MNHEY and CDR2 is SMNVEV (reference sequence). The length of the CDR3 is 13 residues. The V segment lost 4 bases and the J segment 8 bases; nucleotides outside the gene matches: 4. The CDR3 DNA reads as TGTGCCAGCAGTTCCCAGACAGGGGAAAAACTGTTTTTT. Amino acids: CASSSQTGEKLFF.

This clonotype has a handful of counts. This rearrangement joins TRBV7-9 to TRBJ1-5, with unresolved D. In germline, CDR1 is SEHNR, CDR2 FQNEAQ (reference sequence). This CDR3 has 15 residues. V lost 5 bases to trimming and J lost 5 bases, with 16 bases between them. The CDR3 DNA is TGTGCCAGCAGCCCCGACGGGGTGTCGGATCAGCCCCAGCATTTT. It encodes CASSPDGVSDQPQHF. Variable domain in full (rest from reference TRBV7-9 and TRBJ1-5): DTGVSQNPRHKITKRGQNVTFRCDPISEHNRLYWYRQTLGQGPEFLTYFQNEAQLEKSRLLSDRFSAERPKGSFSTLEIQRTEQGDSAMYLCASSPDGVSDQPQHFGDGTRLSIL.

This clonotype was counted ten times or more. V usage is TRBV28 and J usage is TRBJ1-2; D is unresolved. CDR3 length equals 13 residues. The V gene's germline CDR1 is MDHEN and CDR2 SYDVKM. Trimming left V 5 bases short and J 4 bases short, with 11 bases between. CDR3 sequence (DNA): TGTGCCAGCAGTCCGCTTGGCCCCTATGGCTACACCTTC. Translating it yields CASSPLGPYGYTF.

This sequence joins TRBV4-1 and TRBJ2-6, with D unresolved. This CDR3 is 15 amino acids long. The germline CDR1 and CDR2 sequences are MGHRA and YSYEKL. V lost 0 bases to trimming and J lost 4 bases, with 7 bases between them. Written as DNA, the CDR3 is TGCGCCAGCAGCCAAGAACCGTTCGGGGCCAACGTCCTGACTTTC. It is translated as CASSQEPFGANVLTF.

This clonotype came up many times. V usage is TRBV27 and J usage is TRBJ2-7; D tentatively fits TRBD1 or TRBD2 (5 bases each). From germline, CDR1 is MNHEY and CDR2 SMNVEV (reference sequence). The ends were cut back, 0 bases at V and 0 bases at J, with 21 bases in the middle. The CDR3 extends over 19 amino acids. The CDR3 region has the DNA TGTGCCAGCAGTTTATCAACCGGGGCCGACAGAACACTCTCCTACGAGCAGTACTTC. Translation: CASSLSTGADRTLSYEQYF.

In its sample, this clonotype was seen many times. The rearrangement links TRBV7-8 to TRBJ2-3; D not resolved. The CDR3 spans 15 residues. Trimming took 0 bases from V and 5 from J, leaving 12 bases between them. Germline lookup yields CDR1 SGHVS and CDR2 FQNEAQ. The CDR3 sequence: CASSLALRPQDTQYF. CDR3 in DNA: TGTGCCAGCAGCTTAGCTCTCAGGCCTCAAGATACGCAGTATTTT. The full variable domain, rest sourced from reference TRBV7-8 and TRBJ2-3, is GAGVSQSPRYKVAKRGQDVALRCDPISGHVSLFWYQQALGQGPEFLTYFQNEAQLDKSGLPSDRFFAERPEGSVSTLKIQRTQQEDSAVYLCASSLALRPQDTQYFGPGTRLTVL.

Notes on this clonotype: This probably arose from a read error, given a far larger clone one base away. This sequence joins TRBV2 and TRBJ2-7, with D perhaps matching TRBD2 (5 bases). The better agreement between TRBJ2-3 and the DNA end casts doubt on the J call. The germline V gene encodes CDR1 SNHLY and CDR2 FYNNEI. The CDR3 is made up of 14 amino acids. The CDR3 DNA reads as TGTGCCAGCAGTTTGGTGAGAGGAGGAGATACGCAGTATTTT. Protein sequence: CASSLVRGGDTQYF.

Comment on this clonotype: This likely traces to a read error, being one base from a far larger clone. V and J are TRBV10-3 and TRBJ2-5; D is unresolved. The germline V gene encodes CDR1 ENHRY and CDR2 SYGVKD. The V gene lost 3 bases and the J gene lost 4 bases, with 18 bases spanning the gap. The CDR3 runs to 16 residues. This CDR3 reads CAISEGLGSQGETQYF. The DNA for the CDR3 is TGTGCCATCAGTGAAGGCCTAGGGTCCCAAGGAGAGACCCAGTACTTC.

This clonotype was observed many times. The rearrangement uses TRBV5-1 and TRBJ2-7; 13 bases align to TRBD2. The J segment lost 12 bases and the V segment lost 7 bases, leaving 7 bases of the junction unmatched. This CDR3 spans 12 amino acids. Germline V gene sequence: CDR1 SGHRS, CDR2 YFSETQ. CDR3 amino acids: CASGLAGDVRYF. The CDR3 region has the DNA TGCGCCAGCGGACTAGCGGGAGATGTTCGGTACTTC.

This clonotype has a count of ten or more. This chain joins TRBV6-1 and TRBJ2-2; 7 positions agree with TRBD1. Germline CDR1 is MNHNS and CDR2 is SASEGT. This CDR3 has 17 amino acids. Unmatched junction bases numbered 15, after V lost 7 bases and J lost 4 bases. The CDR3 here is CASILQGRQLLTGELFF. The CDR3 coding sequence is TGTGCCAGCATTTTACAGGGGCGCCAGCTACTCACCGGGGAGCTGTTTTTT.

This clonotype was recorded at least ten times. V usage is TRBV28 and J usage is TRBJ1-2; a weak D match, TRBD1 (5 bases). This CDR3 is 17 amino acids long. V was pared by 6 bases and J by 7 bases, with 27 bases between. Germline assignment: CDR1 MDHEN and CDR2 SYDVKM. The CDR3 protein is CASSVWDQTEEVTGYTF. The CDR3, as DNA: TGTGCCAGCAGCGTCTGGGACCAAACAGAGGAGGTTACTGGCTACACCTTC.

This clonotype appeared many times. The chain combines TRBV7-2 with TRBJ2-7; D not resolved. Germline CDR1 is SGHTA and CDR2 is FQGNSA. The V end was cut by 4 bases, the J end by 0 bases, with 4 bases between. The CDR3 totals 12 residues. CDR3 loop: CASSSVSYEQYF. The CDR3 region has the DNA TGTGCCAGCAGCTCCGTCTCCTACGAGCAGTACTTC.

This clonotype was seen repeatedly, ten times or more. V is TRBV12-3 or TRBV12-4 and J is TRBJ2-7, with TRBD2 matching over 14 bases. This CDR3 is built from 15 residues. V gave up 3 bases and J gave up 5 bases; unmatched junction bases: 3. For the CDR3, the DNA is TGTGCCAGCAGTTTCGGACTAGCGGGAGGCCACGAGCAGTACTTC. Translation: CASSFGLAGGHEQYF.

This clonotype came up many times. This chain joins TRBV7-8 and TRBJ1-2; D remains ambiguous. Germline-derived CDR1 and CDR2 are SGHVS and FQNEAQ. V was cut by 5 bases and J by 0 bases, with 13 bases left in between. The CDR3 is 15 amino acids. The CDR3 reads CASSQRINSNYGYTF. Here the CDR3 DNA reads TGTGCCAGCAGCCAACGGATAAACTCTAACTATGGCTACACCTTC.

This clonotype was detected many times. The V and J genes are TRBV30 and TRBJ2-1, with 10 bases aligning to TRBD2. V was clipped by 3 bases and J by 2 bases; unmatched bases: 4. Germline assignment: CDR1 GTSNPN and CDR2 SVGIG (reference sequence). The CDR3 has 15 residues. This CDR3 is CAWRIGLAAYNEQFF. The CDR3, as DNA: TGTGCCTGGAGGATAGGACTAGCGGCCTACAATGAGCAGTTCTTC.

For this clonotype: Given a far larger clone just one base away, this is likely a sequencing read error. The chain is built from TRBV24-1 and TRBJ2-1, with D possibly TRBD1 on 5 matching bases. This CDR3 region has 14 residues. The V and J ends lost 3 bases and 10 bases respectively, with 15 bases between them. CDR1 and CDR2 (germline): KGHDR, SFDVKD. This chain's CDR3 is CATSDPGKSYEQFF. For the CDR3, the DNA is TGTGCCACCAGTGATCCAGGGAAGTCCTACGAGCAGTTCTTC.

This clonotype was detected only a few times. The chain uses TRBV28 and TRBJ2-1; 7 nucleotides line up with TRBD1. V gave up 6 bases and J gave up 7 bases; unmatched junction bases: 0. CDR3 length: 11 amino acids. CDR1 is MDHEN and CDR2 is SYDVKM in the germline V gene. CDR3 in amino acids: CASRTGNEQFF. DNA for the CDR3: TGTGCCAGCAGGACAGGGAATGAGCAGTTCTTC. Full variable domain (remainder filled in from reference TRBV28 and TRBJ2-1): DVKVTQSSRYLVKRTGEKVFLECVQDMDHENMFWYRQDPGLGLRLIYFSYDVKMKEKGDIPEGYSVSREKKERFSLILESASTNQTSMYLCASRTGNEQFFGPGTRLTVL.

In this sample, this clonotype turned up a few times. This chain connects TRBV24-1 to TRBJ2-2; TRBD2 matches at 10 bases. Unmatched junction bases numbered 2, after V lost 2 bases and J lost 6 bases. The germline V gene has CDR1 KGHDR and CDR2 SFDVKD. This CDR3 comprises 15 residues. In DNA form, the CDR3 reads TGTGCCACCAGTGATTGGCTAGCGGGGGCCGGGGAGCTGTTTTTT. Translation: CATSDWLAGAGELFF.

This clonotype turned up a few times. The chain recombines TRBV28 with TRBJ2-7; 7 positions agree with TRBD2. Trimming at V came to 5 bases and at J to 2 bases, leaving 9 bases not matched to a gene. In germline, CDR1 is MDHEN, CDR2 SYDVKM. The CDR3 spans 15 residues. This CDR3 reads CASSPGGGSAYEQYF. The DNA for the CDR3 is TGTGCCAGCAGTCCGGGTGGCGGGAGCGCCTACGAGCAGTACTTC. Full variable domain (remainder filled in from reference TRBV28 and TRBJ2-7): DVKVTQSSRYLVKRTGEKVFLECVQDMDHENMFWYRQDPGLGLRLIYFSYDVKMKEKGDIPEGYSVSREKKERFSLILESASTNQTSMYLCASSPGGGSAYEQYFGPGTRLTVT.

This clonotype showed up just once. The gene calls are TRBV12-3 or TRBV12-4 and TRBJ2-1; 7 bases are shared with TRBD1. J lost 0 bases, V lost 6 bases, and 5 bases had no gene match. This CDR3 region has 15 residues. CDR3 loop: CASRQTGSSYNEQFF. DNA for the CDR3: TGTGCCAGCAGACAGACAGGGAGCTCCTACAATGAGCAGTTCTTC.